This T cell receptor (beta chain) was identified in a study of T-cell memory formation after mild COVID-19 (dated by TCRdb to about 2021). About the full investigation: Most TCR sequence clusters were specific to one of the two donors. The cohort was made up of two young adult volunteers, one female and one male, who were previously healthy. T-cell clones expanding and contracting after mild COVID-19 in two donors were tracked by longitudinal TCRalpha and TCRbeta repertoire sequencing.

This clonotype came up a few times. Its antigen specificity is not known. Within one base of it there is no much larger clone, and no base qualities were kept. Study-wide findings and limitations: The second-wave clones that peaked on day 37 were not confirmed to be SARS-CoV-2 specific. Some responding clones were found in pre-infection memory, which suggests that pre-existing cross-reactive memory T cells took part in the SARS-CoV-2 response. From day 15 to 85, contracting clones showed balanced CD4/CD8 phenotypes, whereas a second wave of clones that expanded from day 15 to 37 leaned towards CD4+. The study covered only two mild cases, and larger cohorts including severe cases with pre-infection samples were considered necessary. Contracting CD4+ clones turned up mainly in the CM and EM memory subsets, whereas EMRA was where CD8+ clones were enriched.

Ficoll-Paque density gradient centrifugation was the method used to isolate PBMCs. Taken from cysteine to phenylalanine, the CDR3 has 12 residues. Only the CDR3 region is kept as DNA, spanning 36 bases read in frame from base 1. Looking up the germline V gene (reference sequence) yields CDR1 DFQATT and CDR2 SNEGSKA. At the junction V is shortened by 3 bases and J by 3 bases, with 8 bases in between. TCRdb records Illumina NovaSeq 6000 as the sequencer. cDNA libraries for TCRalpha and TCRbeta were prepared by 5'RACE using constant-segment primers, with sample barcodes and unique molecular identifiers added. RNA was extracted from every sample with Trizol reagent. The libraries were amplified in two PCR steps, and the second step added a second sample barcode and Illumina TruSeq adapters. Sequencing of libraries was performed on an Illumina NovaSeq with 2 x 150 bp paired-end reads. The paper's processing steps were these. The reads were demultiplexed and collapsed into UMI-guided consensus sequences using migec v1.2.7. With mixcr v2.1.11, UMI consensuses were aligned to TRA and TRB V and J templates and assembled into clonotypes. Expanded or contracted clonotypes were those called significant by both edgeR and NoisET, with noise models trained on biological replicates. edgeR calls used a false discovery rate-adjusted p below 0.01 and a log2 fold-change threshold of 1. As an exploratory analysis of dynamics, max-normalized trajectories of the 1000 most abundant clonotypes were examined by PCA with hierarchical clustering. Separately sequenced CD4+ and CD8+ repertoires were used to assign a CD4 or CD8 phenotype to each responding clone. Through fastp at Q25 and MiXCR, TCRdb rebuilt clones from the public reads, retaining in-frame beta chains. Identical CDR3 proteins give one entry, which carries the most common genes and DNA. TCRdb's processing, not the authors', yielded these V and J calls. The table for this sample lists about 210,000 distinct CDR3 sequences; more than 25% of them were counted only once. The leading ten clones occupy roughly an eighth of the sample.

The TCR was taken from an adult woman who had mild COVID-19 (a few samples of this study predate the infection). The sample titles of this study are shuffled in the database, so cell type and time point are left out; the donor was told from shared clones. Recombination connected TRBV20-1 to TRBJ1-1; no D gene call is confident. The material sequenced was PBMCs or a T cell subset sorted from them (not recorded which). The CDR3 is CSARNSYTEAFF. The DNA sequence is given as TGCAGTGCTAGGAATAGTTACACTGAAGCTTTCTTT.